The rows below give T cell receptor beta chains drawn from one sample of a study of shared clonotypes between healthy human individuals. The assay was immunoSEQ multiplex PCR, and TCRdb's table has in-frame clones only and misses some. The sample holds 660,000 or so clones, around 96% seen once. Sequencing input: naive CD8+ T cells sorted from blood. These receptors came from a woman aged 25 to 39 in good health. Each CDR3 is given with its conserved first and last residue. The order of the fields is V gene, D gene, clone size, J gene, CDR3 protein, CDR3 DNA. A D gene is named only where the DNA matches it firmly. Not all rows give a size; the values are once, few, many and, for expanded clones, a class.

v_gene: TRBV6-1
d_gene: NA
abundance: NA
j_gene: TRBJ2-7
CDR3aa: CASSPPRGPYEQYF
CDR3nt: TGTGCCAGCAGTCCCCCCCGGGGACCCTACGAGCAGTACTTC

v_gene: TRBV6-1
d_gene: NA
abundance: NA
j_gene: TRBJ2-7
CDR3aa: CASSPSYPGAYEQYF
CDR3nt: TGTGCCAGCAGTCCATCATATCCGGGGGCCTACGAGCAGTACTTC

v_gene: TRBV5-1
d_gene: NA
abundance: NA
j_gene: TRBJ2-1
CDR3aa: CASSLGWSGPSYNEQFF
CDR3nt: TGCGCCAGCAGCTTGGGGTGGTCGGGGCCATCCTACAATGAGCAGTTCTTC

v_gene: TRBV6-5
d_gene: TRBD1
abundance: NA
j_gene: TRBJ1-1
CDR3aa: CASSYPKDRGGYEAFF
CDR3nt: TGTGCCAGCAGTTACCCGAAGGACAGGGGGGGTTATGAAGCTTTCTTT

v_gene: TRBV7-6
d_gene: TRBD2
abundance: NA
j_gene: TRBJ2-1
CDR3aa: CASTIAGVAVVFGDNEQFF
CDR3nt: TGTGCCAGCACCATTGCGGGAGTAGCGGTAGTTTTTGGTGACAATGAGCAGTTCTTC

v_gene: TRBV7-8
d_gene: NA
abundance: NA
j_gene: TRBJ2-7
CDR3aa: CASSLASAGLSYEQYF
CDR3nt: TGTGCCAGCAGCTTAGCTTCGGCAGGGCTCTCCTACGAGCAGTACTTC

v_gene: TRBV20-1
d_gene: NA
abundance: NA
j_gene: TRBJ2-7
CDR3aa: CSARTAYEQYF
CDR3nt: TGCAGTGCTCGGACAGCGTACGAGCAGTACTTC

v_gene: TRBV27
d_gene: TRBD2
abundance: NA
j_gene: TRBJ2-1
CDR3aa: CASSSGTSGYNEQFF
CDR3nt: TGTGCCAGCAGTTCGGGGACTAGCGGTTACAATGAGCAGTTCTTC

v_gene: TRBV14
d_gene: TRBD1
abundance: NA
j_gene: TRBJ2-5
CDR3aa: CASSQDFNRGYQETQYF
CDR3nt: TGTGCCAGCAGCCAAGATTTCAACAGGGGGTACCAAGAGACCCAGTACTTC

v_gene: TRBV6-1
d_gene: NA
abundance: once
j_gene: TRBJ2-7
CDR3aa: CASSEGLYYEQYF
CDR3nt: TGTGCCAGCAGTGAAGGGCTCTACTACGAGCAGTACTTC

v_gene: TRBV7-7
d_gene: NA
abundance: NA
j_gene: TRBJ2-7
CDR3aa: CASSFRTTAYEQYF
CDR3nt: TGTGCCAGCAGCTTTAGGACTACCGCCTACGAGCAGTACTTC

v_gene: TRBV2
d_gene: TRBD2
abundance: NA
j_gene: TRBJ2-1
CDR3aa: CASTSGWGNEQFF
CDR3nt: TGTGCCAGCACTAGCGGGTGGGGGAATGAGCAGTTCTTC

v_gene: TRBV28
d_gene: TRBD1
abundance: NA
j_gene: TRBJ2-7
CDR3aa: CASSPPRTGIYEQYF
CDR3nt: TGTGCCAGCAGCCCTCCCCGGACAGGGATCTACGAGCAGTACTTC

v_gene: TRBV29-1
d_gene: NA
abundance: NA
j_gene: TRBJ2-4
CDR3aa: CSVLRVDKNIQYF
CDR3nt: TGCAGCGTTCTCAGGGTAGACAAAAACATTCAGTACTTC

v_gene: TRBV2
d_gene: NA
abundance: NA
j_gene: TRBJ2-7
CDR3aa: CASSAQTYEQYF
CDR3nt: TGTGCCAGCAGTGCGCAGACCTACGAGCAGTACTTC

v_gene: TRBV5-6
d_gene: NA
abundance: NA
j_gene: TRBJ2-7
CDR3aa: CASSWGSGAPYEQYF
CDR3nt: TGTGCCAGCAGCTGGGGATCCGGGGCACCCTACGAGCAGTACTTC

v_gene: TRBV28
d_gene: TRBD2
abundance: NA
j_gene: TRBJ2-7
CDR3aa: CASSFSPELASWHEQYF
CDR3nt: TGTGCCAGCAGTTTCAGTCCCGAACTAGCGTCCTGGCACGAGCAGTACTTC

v_gene: TRBV27
d_gene: NA
abundance: few
j_gene: TRBJ1-2
CDR3aa: CASSLFPDAPDDGYTF
CDR3nt: TGTGCCAGCAGTTTATTTCCCGACGCTCCAGACGATGGCTACACCTTC

v_gene: TRBV7-9
d_gene: NA
abundance: NA
j_gene: TRBJ1-4
CDR3aa: CASSLDGDEKLFF
CDR3nt: TGTGCCAGCAGCTTAGATGGGGATGAAAAACTGTTTTTT

v_gene: TRBV7-9
d_gene: NA
abundance: NA
j_gene: TRBJ2-3
CDR3aa: CASSPSSTDTQYF
CDR3nt: TGTGCCAGCAGCCCGTCTAGCACAGATACGCAGTATTTT

v_gene: TRBV11-2
d_gene: NA
abundance: NA
j_gene: TRBJ2-4
CDR3aa: CASSRPRDKNIQYF
CDR3nt: TGTGCCAGCAGCCGGCCCAGGGACAAAAACATTCAGTACTTC

v_gene: TRBV9
d_gene: TRBD2
abundance: NA
j_gene: TRBJ2-7
CDR3aa: CASSVGLATYEQYF
CDR3nt: TGTGCCAGCAGCGTAGGACTAGCTACCTACGAGCAGTACTTC

v_gene: TRBV9
d_gene: NA
abundance: NA
j_gene: TRBJ1-1
CDR3aa: CASGGAQAFF
CDR3nt: TGTGCCAGCGGCGGGGCCCAAGCTTTCTTT

v_gene: TRBV28
d_gene: TRBD2
abundance: NA
j_gene: TRBJ2-7
CDR3aa: CASSGTGTSGEQYF
CDR3nt: TGTGCCAGCAGTGGAACCGGGACTAGCGGCGAGCAGTACTTC

v_gene: TRBV10-2
d_gene: NA
abundance: NA
j_gene: TRBJ1-5
CDR3aa: CASRGSLGRDQPQHF
CDR3nt: TGCGCCAGCAGGGGAAGTCTAGGTCGGGATCAGCCCCAGCATTTT

v_gene: TRBV19
d_gene: NA
abundance: once
j_gene: TRBJ2-2
CDR3aa: CASSTSLNTGELFF
CDR3nt: TGTGCCAGTAGCACATCCTTGAACACCGGGGAGCTGTTTTTT

v_gene: TRBV29-1
d_gene: NA
abundance: NA
j_gene: TRBJ2-7
CDR3aa: CSVAAEAYEQYF
CDR3nt: TGCAGCGTTGCCGCGGAGGCCTACGAGCAGTACTTC

v_gene: TRBV28
d_gene: TRBD2
abundance: NA
j_gene: TRBJ2-7
CDR3aa: CASRSREGGSYEQYF
CDR3nt: TGTGCCAGCAGGTCACGGGAGGGAGGCTCCTACGAGCAGTACTTC

v_gene: TRBV29-1
d_gene: TRBD2
abundance: NA
j_gene: TRBJ2-1
CDR3aa: CSSKPGLAAYNEQFF
CDR3nt: TGCAGCTCCAAACCGGGGCTAGCGGCCTACAATGAGCAGTTCTTC

v_gene: TRBV27
d_gene: NA
abundance: NA
j_gene: TRBJ2-7
CDR3aa: CASSPRANSYEQYF
CDR3nt: TGTGCCAGCAGTCCCCGGGCGAACTCCTACGAGCAGTACTTC

v_gene: TRBV6-6
d_gene: NA
abundance: once
j_gene: TRBJ2-1
CDR3aa: CASKTASSSYNEQFF
CDR3nt: TGTGCCAGCAAAACAGCTTCAAGCTCCTACAATGAGCAGTTCTTC

v_gene: TRBV9
d_gene: NA
abundance: NA
j_gene: TRBJ2-3
CDR3aa: CASSVVFNTDTQYF
CDR3nt: TGTGCCAGCAGCGTAGTTTTTAACACAGATACGCAGTATTTT

v_gene: TRBV7-9
d_gene: TRBD2
abundance: NA
j_gene: TRBJ2-1
CDR3aa: CASSLEREAYNEQFF
CDR3nt: TGTGCCAGCAGCTTAGAGCGGGAGGCCTACAATGAGCAGTTCTTC

v_gene: TRBV28
d_gene: TRBD1
abundance: NA
j_gene: TRBJ1-3
CDR3aa: CASSFRGDEDSGNTIYF
CDR3nt: TGTGCCAGCTCATTCAGGGGGGACGAGGACTCTGGAAACACCATATATTTT

v_gene: TRBV27
d_gene: NA
abundance: NA
j_gene: TRBJ1-1
CDR3aa: CASSGGGLQAFF
CDR3nt: TGTGCCAGCAGTGGGGGGGGGCTCCAGGCTTTCTTT

v_gene: TRBV2
d_gene: NA
abundance: NA
j_gene: TRBJ1-1
CDR3aa: CASSEVSWGTNTEAFF
CDR3nt: TGTGCCAGCAGTGAAGTATCCTGGGGTACTAACACTGAAGCTTTCTTT

v_gene: TRBV28
d_gene: NA
abundance: NA
j_gene: TRBJ1-2
CDR3aa: CASSPSGHYGYTF
CDR3nt: TGTGCCAGCAGTCCATCGGGGCACTATGGCTACACCTTC

v_gene: TRBV28
d_gene: TRBD1
abundance: few
j_gene: TRBJ1-1
CDR3aa: CATDGTAVRDTEAFF
CDR3nt: TGTGCCACCGACGGGACAGCCGTAAGGGACACTGAAGCTTTCTTT

v_gene: TRBV2
d_gene: NA
abundance: NA
j_gene: TRBJ1-1
CDR3aa: CASISDTEAFF
CDR3nt: TGTGCCAGCATTAGTGACACTGAAGCTTTCTTT

v_gene: TRBV27
d_gene: TRBD2
abundance: NA
j_gene: TRBJ2-3
CDR3aa: CASRKGLAGDTDTQYF
CDR3nt: TGTGCCAGCAGAAAGGGACTAGCGGGGGACACAGATACGCAGTATTTT

v_gene: TRBV28
d_gene: TRBD1
abundance: NA
j_gene: TRBJ2-1
CDR3aa: CASSLRGQDERYNEQFF
CDR3nt: TGTGCCAGCAGTTTAAGGGGACAGGACGAGAGATACAATGAGCAGTTCTTC

v_gene: TRBV7-9
d_gene: TRBD1
abundance: NA
j_gene: TRBJ2-7
CDR3aa: CASSFRDRGIDEQYF
CDR3nt: TGTGCCAGCAGCTTTCGTGACAGGGGTATTGACGAGCAGTACTTC

v_gene: TRBV5-1
d_gene: NA
abundance: NA
j_gene: TRBJ2-2
CDR3aa: CASSFTPTAGELFF
CDR3nt: TGCGCCAGCAGCTTCACACCGACGGCCGGGGAGCTGTTTTTT